Each of the 5 T cell receptor beta chains below was sequenced from the same sample in a study of control samples from healthy donors and cancer patients. TCRdb's table, derived via immunoSEQ multiplex PCR, lists solely in-frame clones and lacks some. This sample carries about 220,000 clones, roughly 94% of them seen once, and the ten largest clones take about 1.4%. Sequencing was performed on blood. Source of these receptors: a man aged 45-60 years in good health.

V gene TRBV9 combines with J gene TRBJ2-1; 8 bases fit TRBD2. The V gene end was trimmed by 0 bases and the J gene end by 4 bases; junction bases not matched to a gene: 3. Germline V gene lookup returns CDR1 SGDLS and CDR2 YYNGEE. The CDR3 spans 15 residues. The CDR3 region is CASSVAGGPYNEQFF. The DNA of the CDR3 is TGTGCCAGCAGCGTAGCGGGGGGGCCTTACAATGAGCAGTTCTTC.

The chain is built from TRBV3-1 (or the pseudogene TRBV3-2) and TRBJ1-1; D is possibly TRBD1 (5 bases). In germline, CDR1 is LGHDT, CDR2 YNNKEL (reference sequence). CDR3 size: 16 residues. Trimming took 1 base from V and 4 from J, leaving 16 bases between them. The CDR3 loop reads CASSQGTGGFSTEAFF. The CDR3 DNA reads TGTGCCAGCAGCCAAGGGACGGGGGGGTTTTCCACTGAAGCTTTCTTT.

The V gene is TRBV27, the J gene TRBJ1-6, with D unresolved. This CDR3 is 15 amino acids long. Germline CDR1 is MNHEY and CDR2 is SMNVEV (reference sequence). V lost 10 bases and J 0 bases, leaving 13 bases between the germline ends. The CDR3 coding sequence is TGTGCCACCAAAACGGACGGCTCCTATAATTCACCCCTCCACTTT. Its protein product is CATKTDGSYNSPLHF.

The V gene is TRBV28, the J gene TRBJ2-1; 16 bases align to TRBD2. This CDR3 has 17 amino acids. V trimming: 6 bases; J trimming: 9 bases; junction bases outside the gene matches: 11. Germline V gene data show CDR1 as MDHEN and CDR2 as SYDVKM. The CDR3 protein is CASRPRLGTSGGAEQFF. The CDR3 bases are TGTGCCAGCAGACCTAGACTCGGGACTAGCGGGGGGGCTGAGCAGTTCTTC.

The J gene is TRBJ1-4, the V gene TRBV5-1, with a weak D call TRBD1 (5 bases). With 1 base removed from V and 5 bases from J, the gap between germline ends came to 12 bases. The CDR3 spans 15 residues. Germline CDR1 reads SGHRS; CDR2 reads YFSETQ. The CDR3 nucleotides read TGCGCCAGCAGCTTGTCGTCAGGGATAAATGAAAAACTGTTTTTT. This encodes CASSLSSGINEKLFF. Using reference TRBV5-1 and TRBJ1-4 for the parts outside the CDR3, the full variable domain is KAGVTQTPRYLIKTRGQQVTLSCSPISGHRSVSWYQQTPGQGLQFLFEYFSETQRNKGNFPGRFSGRQFSNSRSEMNVSTLELGDSALYLCASSLSSGINEKLFFGSGTQLSVL.